A single sample gave rise to the 3 T cell receptor beta chains below, sequenced in a study of CD8 T cells in Susac syndrome (dated by TCRdb to between 2018 and 2020). The library was generated by the immunoSEQ multiplex PCR assay. RNA was extracted using the RNeasy kit, and roughly 0.5 to 1 microgram was reverse transcribed with random hexamers. TCRdb trimmed the raw reads at Q25, called clones with MiXCR and kept productive beta chains. Under each unique CDR3 protein, matching rows form one entry showing the most common genes and DNA. Recorded for this sample are approximately 220,000 distinct CDR3 sequences; roughly 94% of them occurred a single time. Clones ranked in the top ten supply approximately 0.075% of the sample. Sequencing was performed on CD4+ T cells from PBMCs. The receptors were sampled from a human donor with multiple sclerosis.

This chain links TRBV15 with TRBJ1-1; D not resolved. This CDR3 has 11 residues. Germline V gene data show CDR1 as LNHNV and CDR2 as YYDKDF (reference sequence). The ends were cut back, 5 bases at V and 3 bases at J, with 4 bases in the middle. CDR3 nucleotides: TGTGCCACCAGCGGGTACACTGAAGCTTTCTTT. This encodes CATSGYTEAFF.

J is TRBJ1-6 and V is TRBV20-1, with a possible D match to TRBD1 (5 bases). The germline V and J ends were trimmed by 5 bases and 7 bases, with 15 bases remaining between them. Germline V gene sequence: CDR1 DFQATT, CDR2 SNEGSKA (reference sequence). This CDR3 is built from 14 residues. CDR3 bases: TGCAGTGCTGACGCCGGGACGATAAATTCACCCCTCCACTTT. Its protein product is CSADAGTINSPLHF.

The genes are TRBV20-1 and TRBJ2-1, with a weak D call TRBD1 (5 bases). The CDR3 runs to 10 residues. Trimming cost V 5 bases and J 9 bases, with 8 bases left between them. CDR1 is DFQATT and CDR2 is SNEGSKA in the germline V gene (reference sequence). CDR3 in amino acids: CSAGAGEQFF. The CDR3, as DNA: TGCAGTGCTGGGGCAGGTGAGCAGTTCTTC.